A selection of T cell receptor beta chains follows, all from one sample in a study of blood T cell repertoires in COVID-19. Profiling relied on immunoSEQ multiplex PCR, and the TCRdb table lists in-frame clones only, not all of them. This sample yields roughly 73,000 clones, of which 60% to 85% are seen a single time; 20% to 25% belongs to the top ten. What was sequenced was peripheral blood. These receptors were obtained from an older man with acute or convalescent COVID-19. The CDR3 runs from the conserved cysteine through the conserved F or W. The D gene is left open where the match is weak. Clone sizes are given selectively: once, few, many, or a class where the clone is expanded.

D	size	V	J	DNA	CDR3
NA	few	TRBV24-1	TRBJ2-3	TGTGCCACCAGTGCTATATTGGGTAGCTCTGGGGCTAGCACAGATACGCAGTATTTT	CATSAILGSSGASTDTQYF
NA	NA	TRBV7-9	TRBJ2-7	TGTGCCAGCAGCTCCGGGACGGGAGCCTACGAGCAGTACTTC	CASSSGTGAYEQYF
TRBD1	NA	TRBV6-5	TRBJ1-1	TGTGCCAGCAGTCCCGGGACAGCGAACACTGAAGCTTTCTTT	CASSPGTANTEAFF
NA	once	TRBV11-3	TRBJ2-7	TGTGCCAGCAGCTTAGATCGCGGGCAGGACGAGCAGTACTTC	CASSLDRGQDEQYF
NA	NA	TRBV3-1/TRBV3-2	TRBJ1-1	TGTGCCAGCAGCCAAGTAGGGGGTCTAACTGAAGCTTTCTTT	CASSQVGGLTEAFF
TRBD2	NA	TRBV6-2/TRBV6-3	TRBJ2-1	TGTGCCAGCAGCCCTTCTAGCGGGAGTAGTGATGAGCAGTTCTTC	CASSPSSGSSDEQFF
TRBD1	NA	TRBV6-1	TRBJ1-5	TGTGCCAGCAGTGAAGCGATACAGGGGGCAAGACCCCAGCATTTT	CASSEAIQGARPQHF
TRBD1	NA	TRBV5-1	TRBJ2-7	TGCGCCAGCAGCTTCGGGACAGGGGCCTACGAGCAGTACTTC	CASSFGTGAYEQYF
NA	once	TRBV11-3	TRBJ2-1	TGTGCCAGCAGCCCCGGGGGCTCCTACAATGAGCAGTTCTTC	CASSPGGSYNEQFF
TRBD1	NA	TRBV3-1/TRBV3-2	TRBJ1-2	TGTGCCAGCAGCCAACCCGCATCGACAGGGCGACGGCGTGGCTACACCTTC	CASSQPASTGRRRGYTF
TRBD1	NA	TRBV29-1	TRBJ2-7	TGCAGCGGGGGGTTACAGGGGGCTAGGTACGAGCAGTACTTC	CSGGLQGARYEQYF
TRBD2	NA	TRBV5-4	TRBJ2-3	TGTGCCAGCAGCTTGGACCCAGCGGGAGGAATCACAGATACGCAGTATTTT	CASSLDPAGGITDTQYF
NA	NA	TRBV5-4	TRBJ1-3	TGTGCCTTTCGGGACAAACGCTCTGGAAACACCATATATTTT	CAFRDKRSGNTIYF
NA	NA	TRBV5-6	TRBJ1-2	TGTGCCAGCAGCACGTACGGTGGCTACACCTTC	CASSTYGGYTF
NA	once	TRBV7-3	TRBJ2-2	TGTGCCAGCAGCCCCGGTCCGAACACCGGGGAGCTGTTTTTT	CASSPGPNTGELFF
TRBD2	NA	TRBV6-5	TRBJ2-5	TGTGCCAGTCGTCCTAGCGGGAGGCCAGAGACCCAGTACTTC	CASRPSGRPETQYF
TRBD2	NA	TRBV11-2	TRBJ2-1	TGTGCCAGCGCCCGACTAGCGGCTTACAATGAGCAGTTCTTC	CASARLAAYNEQFF
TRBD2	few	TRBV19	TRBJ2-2	TGTGCCAGTAGTATAGGTGGAGCGGGAGGCTACACCGGGGAGCTGTTTTTT	CASSIGGAGGYTGELFF
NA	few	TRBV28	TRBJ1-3	TGTGCCAGCAGTTTAGGGGGGGCGCAAGGAAACACCATATATTTT	CASSLGGAQGNTIYF
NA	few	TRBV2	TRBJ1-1	TGTGCCAGCATCTACGGGGGGCCGGGGACTGAAGCTTTCTTT	CASIYGGPGTEAFF
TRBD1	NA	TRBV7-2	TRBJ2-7	TGTGCCAGCAGGTCCGGACAGGTTTCCTACGAGCAGTACTTC	CASRSGQVSYEQYF
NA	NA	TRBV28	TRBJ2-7	TGTGCCAGCAGTTTCCCTTTTTACGAGCAGTACTTC	CASSFPFYEQYF
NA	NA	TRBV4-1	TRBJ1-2	TGCGCCAGCAGCCAAGATAGCAGGGGAAACTATGGCTACACCTTC	CASSQDSRGNYGYTF
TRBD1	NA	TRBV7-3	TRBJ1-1	TGTGCCAGCAGCCCGTATCCGGGACAGGGCACTGAAGCTTTCTTT	CASSPYPGQGTEAFF
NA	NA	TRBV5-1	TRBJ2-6	TGCGCCAGCAGCTTAACAGGGACCGGGGCCAACGTCCTGACTTTC	CASSLTGTGANVLTF
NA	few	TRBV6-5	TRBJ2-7	TGTGCCAGCAGTATTATAGCGGTTAGCTCCTACGAGCAGTACTTC	CASSIIAVSSYEQYF
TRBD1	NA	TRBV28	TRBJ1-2	TGTGCCAGCAGTTTAGGGGGATTACAGGGGGCTGGCGATGGCTACACCTTC	CASSLGGLQGAGDGYTF
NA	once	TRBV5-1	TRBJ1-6	TGCGCCAGCAGCTTGGGCCAGGTGAATGATTCACCCCTCCACTTT	CASSLGQVNDSPLHF
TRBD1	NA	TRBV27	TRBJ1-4	TGTGCCAGCCGGGCTACAGGGGGCACTAATGAAAAACTGTTTTTT	CASRATGGTNEKLFF
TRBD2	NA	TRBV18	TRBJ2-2	TGTGCCAGCTCACCGGGACTAGCGACTGGCACCGGGGAGCTGTTTTTT	CASSPGLATGTGELFF
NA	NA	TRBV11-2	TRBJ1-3	TGTGCCAGCAGCTTAGAAGGGAGCTCTTTTCGAAACACCATATATTTT	CASSLEGSSFRNTIYF
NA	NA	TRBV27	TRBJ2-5	TGTGCCAGCAGTTTACGACCGAGGGAGACCCAGTACTTC	CASSLRPRETQYF
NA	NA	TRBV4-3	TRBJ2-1	TGCGCCAGCAGCCCGAGGGGGGAGGGCGATGAGCAGTTCTTC	CASSPRGEGDEQFF
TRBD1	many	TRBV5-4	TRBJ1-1	TGTGCCAGCAGCCTTCCCGGACAGGGGGGCACTGAAGCTTTCTTT	CASSLPGQGGTEAFF
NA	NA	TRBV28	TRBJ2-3	TGTGCCAGCAGGCCAGTCCCGGGGGTGGGCTTCTTAGCTGATACGCAGTATTTT	CASRPVPGVGFLADTQYF
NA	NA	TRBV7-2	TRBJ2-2	TGTGCCAGCAGCTCCGCCGTCAGCACCGGGGAGCTGTTTTTT	CASSSAVSTGELFF
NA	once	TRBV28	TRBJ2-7	TGTGCCAGCAGCTCTTGGATGATAGCGACTACCTACGAGCAGTACTTC	CASSSWMIATTYEQYF
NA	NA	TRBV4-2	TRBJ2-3	TGTGCCAGCAGCCAAGAGGCCAGGGAGGCAGATACGCAGTATTTT	CASSQEAREADTQYF
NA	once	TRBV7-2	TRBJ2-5	TGTGCCAGCAGCTCCTACTCGAGTCAAGAGACCCAGTACTTC	CASSSYSSQETQYF
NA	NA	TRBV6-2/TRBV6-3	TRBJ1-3	TGTGCCAGCAGTGACACCTTGGCCCTATCTGGAAACACCATATATTTT	CASSDTLALSGNTIYF
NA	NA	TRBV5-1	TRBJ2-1	TGCGCCAGCAGCTTGCTTACGGGGAGCTCCTACAATGAGCAGTTCTTC	CASSLLTGSSYNEQFF
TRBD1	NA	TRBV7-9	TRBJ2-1	TGTGCCAGCAGCTCCACTATAGACAGGGACCATGAGCAGTTCTTC	CASSSTIDRDHEQFF
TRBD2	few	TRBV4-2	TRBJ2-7	TGTGCCAGCACCGCACTAGCGGGAGGGCCACACGAGCAGTACTTC	CASTALAGGPHEQYF
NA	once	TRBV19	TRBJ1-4	TGTGCCAGTAGTATAGCGGTAATCAAAACTAATGAAAAACTGTTTTTT	CASSIAVIKTNEKLFF
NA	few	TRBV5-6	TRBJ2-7	TGTGCCAGCAGCTTGGCCCCTGGCCACGAGCAGTACTTC	CASSLAPGHEQYF
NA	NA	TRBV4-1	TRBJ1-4	TGCGCCAGCAGCCAAGATTCGTGGGGGGTTGGAACTGAAAAACTGTTTTTT	CASSQDSWGVGTEKLFF